This T cell receptor beta chain was recovered during a study of human T cells and chemical hapten exposure. Study-level background: The patients were mostly female; they had alopecia areata, totalis or universalis. Study outcomes and limitations: Large CDR3 similarity clusters arose significantly more often from expanded TCRs than from controls.

TCRdb re-analysed the RACE reads in MiXCR, keeping a single row per CDR3 protein. This sample has 120,000 or so distinct CDR3 sequences, with around an eighth found just once. This clonotype came up many times. What it recognizes is unknown. The time point denotes: pre-sensitization, week 0. Described treatment: therapeutic diphenylcyclopropenone sensitization with weekly scalp DPC. Total RNA was isolated from unfractionated whole blood. The source is a woman aged 18-29 years with alopecia areata. Some clones in this sample may be carry-over from other donors' samples. Sequencing used whole blood, obtained in connection with sensitization to the hapten diphenylcyclopropenone (DPC).

CDR3 in DNA: TGCAGCGTGCGCTTGGGTTACGAGCAGTACTTC. Translating it yields CSVRLGYEQYF. The chain couples TRBV29-1 to TRBJ2-7, with unresolved D. V lost 6 bases, J lost 4 bases, and 10 bases lay in between. CDR1 is SQVTM and CDR2 is ANQGSEA in the germline V gene. The CDR3 covers 11 residues.